Following are 32 T cell receptor beta chains from one sample sequenced in a study of shared clonotypes between healthy human individuals (dated by TCRdb to 2020 to 2021). Libraries were made using the immunoSEQ multiplex PCR assay. TCRdb obtained this table from immuneACCESS and retained in-frame rearrangements with V and J assigned. These tables miss some clones; where compared with another copy, unresolved V genes account for less than half of the shortfall, and the remainder is unexplained. In all, the sample holds about 1.5 million clones, and more than 95% of those were seen once. Approximately 1.1% of the sample is taken by the ten largest. Sequencing used naive CD4+ T cells sorted from blood. This specimen's cell subset or site label, per the study, means: CD45RA+ positively selected. All receptors derive from a man aged 25-45 years in good health.

The table lists this clone with a count of one. This sequence joins TRBV13 and TRBJ2-4; D is uncertain. From germline, CDR1 is PRHDT and CDR2 FYEKMQ (reference sequence). The CDR3 is made up of 17 amino acids. V was pared by 0 bases and J by 3 bases, with 15 bases between. The CDR3 DNA follows: TGTGCCAGCAGCTTAGGCGACAACTCCCTAGGCAAAAACATTCAGTACTTC. Translated, it gives CASSLGDNSLGKNIQYF.

This sequence joins TRBV19 and TRBJ1-5, with unresolved D. Looked up from germline, CDR1 is LNHDA and CDR2 is SQIVND (reference sequence). This CDR3 has 12 amino acids. Trimming removed 2 bases at V and 5 bases at J, with 4 bases between. In nucleotides, the CDR3 is TGTGCCAGTAGTATAATCCATCAGCCCCAGCATTTT. Protein product: CASSIIHQPQHF.

The chain uses TRBV4-2 and TRBJ2-5; 9 bases map to TRBD2. Germline values: CDR1 LGHNA, CDR2 YNFKEQ. The J segment lost 5 bases and the V segment lost 1 base, leaving 5 bases of the junction unmatched. This CDR3 region has 15 residues. The CDR3 DNA reads as TGTGCCAGCAGCCAAGGGACTAGCGCAAGGGAGACCCAGTACTTC. This translates into CASSQGTSARETQYF.

The CDR3 DNA reads TGTGCCAGCAGCGCGAACCCCGGACAGGGCTACGAGCAGTACTTC. It yields the protein CASSANPGQGYEQYF. The genes are TRBV7-3 and TRBJ2-7, with 8 bases that match TRBD1. The germline V gene has CDR1 SGHTA and CDR2 FQGTGA. With V trimmed by 5 bases and J by 3 bases, 9 bases remained unmatched. CDR3 length: 15 residues. The full variable domain, completed using reference TRBV7-3 and TRBJ2-7, is GAGVSQTPSNKVTEKGKYVELRCDPISGHTALYWYRQSLGQGPEFLIYFQGTGAADDSGLPNDRFFAVRPEGSVSTLKIQRTERGDSAVYLCASSANPGQGYEQYFGPGTRLTVT.

CDR3 sequence (DNA): TGTGCCAGCAACCCGGGTGGAGATACGCAGTATTTT. Protein: CASNPGGDTQYF. V gene TRBV7-9 combines with J gene TRBJ2-3; D unclear. The CDR3 covers 12 residues. Trimming stripped 7 bases from V and 5 bases from J, with 10 bases between. Per the germline V gene, CDR1 is SEHNR and CDR2 is FQNEAQ (reference sequence).

The chain is built from TRBV6-1 and TRBJ1-1, with D possibly TRBD1 on 5 matching bases. With 1 base removed from V and 3 bases from J, the gap between germline ends came to 9 bases. CDR3 length: 14 residues. Germline CDR1 MNHNS, CDR2 SASEGT. CDR3 protein: CASSEGGGYTEAFF. CDR3 DNA: TGTGCCAGCAGTGAAGGGGGCGGGTACACTGAAGCTTTCTTT.

CDR3 bases: TGTGCCTGGAGTGTACCGGGACTAGCGGGAGGGCCGGCCAAAAACATTCAGTACTTC. Protein sequence: CAWSVPGLAGGPAKNIQYF. The V gene is TRBV30, the J gene TRBJ2-4; TRBD2 agrees at 16 bases. Germline loops: CDR1 GTSNPN, CDR2 SVGIG (reference sequence). CDR3 length: 19 residues. The trim removed 0 bases at V and 1 base at J, leaving 6 bases unmatched.

The chain couples TRBV10-3 to TRBJ2-3; tentative D call: TRBD2 (5 bases). This CDR3 is 15 amino acids long. CDR1 is ENHRY and CDR2 is SYGVKD in the germline V gene. Trimming took 6 bases from V and 0 from J, leaving 13 bases between them. Here the CDR3 DNA reads TGTGCCATCAGGAAGAGGGAAACTAGCACAGATACGCAGTATTTT. Translated, it gives CAIRKRETSTDTQYF.

This chain links TRBV7-8 with TRBJ2-1; 11 bases map to TRBD2. V was pared by 4 bases and J by 4 bases, with 3 bases of the junction left unmatched. Germline V gene data show CDR1 as SGHVS and CDR2 as FQNEAQ. The CDR3 loop spans 15 amino acids. CDR3 nucleotides: TGTGCCAGCAGCTCACGACTAGCGGGGTACAATGAGCAGTTCTTC. Translated: CASSSRLAGYNEQFF.

The rearrangement joins TRBV7-6 to TRBJ2-2, with a possible D match to TRBD1 (6 bases). The CDR3 covers 16 residues. Trimming left V 3 bases short and J 2 bases short, with 13 bases between. Germline CDR1 and CDR2: SGHVS and FNYEAQ. DNA for the CDR3: TGTGCCAGCAGCTTCACCGGGACAAGTAACACCGGGGAGCTGTTTTTT. Protein: CASSFTGTSNTGELFF.

CDR3 sequence reads: CASSRREGLQTQYF. The CDR3 DNA reads TGTGCCAGCTCAAGGCGGGAGGGCCTGCAGACCCAGTACTTC. This chain connects TRBV18 to TRBJ2-5, with TRBD2 matching 9 bases. There are 14 residues in the CDR3. Unmatched junction bases numbered 7, after V lost 5 bases and J lost 6 bases. Germline V lookup: CDR1 KGHSH, CDR2 LQKENI.

V usage is TRBV18 and J usage is TRBJ2-6; TRBD2 might be the D (5 bases). The CDR3 consists of 19 residues. Trimming took 3 bases from V and 3 from J, leaving 21 bases between them. Germline V gene data show CDR1 as KGHSH and CDR2 as LQKENI. The DNA of the CDR3 is TGTGCCAGCTCACCGACTCCCGGGGATCTATGGGATGGGGCCAACGTCCTGACTTTC. The encoded protein is CASSPTPGDLWDGANVLTF.

J is TRBJ2-7 and V is TRBV9, with D unresolved. CDR3 length equals 15 residues. With 0 bases removed from V and 2 bases from J, the gap between germline ends came to 12 bases. Germline V CDR1 and CDR2: SGDLS, YYNGEE. This CDR3 reads CASSVGSEATYEQYF. CDR3 coding DNA: TGTGCCAGCAGCGTAGGGTCGGAAGCGACCTACGAGCAGTACTTC.

The chain couples TRBV13 to TRBJ2-7, with 9 bases matching TRBD1. V shed 4 bases and J 2 bases; nucleotides not matched to a gene: 15. This CDR3 is built from 18 residues. Germline V CDR1 and CDR2: PRHDT, FYEKMQ (reference sequence). The CDR3: CASSYPRWGQGKTYEQYF. In DNA, the CDR3 is TGTGCCAGCAGCTATCCCAGGTGGGGACAGGGAAAAACCTACGAGCAGTACTTC. Using reference TRBV13 and TRBJ2-7 for the parts outside the CDR3, the full variable domain is AAGVIQSPRHLIKEKRETATLKCYPIPRHDTVYWYQQGPGQDPQFLISFYEKMQSDKGSIPDRFSAQQFSDYHSELNMSSLELGDSALYFCASSYPRWGQGKTYEQYFGPGTRLTVT.

This chain uses TRBV6-1 with TRBJ2-2; the D is unclear. This CDR3 region has 14 residues. From germline, CDR1 is MNHNS and CDR2 SASEGT. V was shortened by 0 bases and J by 7 bases, with 9 bases between the two germline ends. The CDR3 bases are TGTGCCAGCAGTGAAGCGAGAAGCGTCGGGGAGCTGTTTTTT. Translated: CASSEARSVGELFF.

The V and J genes are TRBV4-1 and TRBJ1-4, with D possibly matching TRBD1 (5 bases). This CDR3 contains 15 residues. Looked up from germline, CDR1 is MGHRA and CDR2 is YSYEKL. V lost 1 base and J 4 bases, leaving 10 bases between the germline ends. Here the CDR3 DNA reads TGCGCCAGCAGCCAAGCGGGGCGCTTTAATGAAAAACTGTTTTTT. Protein: CASSQAGRFNEKLFF.

The sample holds one count of this clone. The chain uses TRBV6-6 and TRBJ1-2; TRBD1 matches 9 bases. In germline, CDR1 is MNHNY, CDR2 SVGAGI (reference sequence). CDR3 length: 11 amino acids. This CDR3 is CATTGGYGYTF. DNA of the CDR3: TGTGCGACGACAGGGGGCTATGGCTACACCTTC.

The rearrangement links TRBV11-2 to TRBJ1-5, with D unclear. There are 13 residues in the CDR3. CDR1 is SGHAT and CDR2 is FQNNGV in the germline V gene. With 6 bases removed from V and 5 bases from J, the gap between germline ends came to 11 bases. CDR3 residues: CASSPSLDQPQHF. The DNA of the CDR3 is TGTGCCAGCAGTCCCTCCTTGGATCAGCCCCAGCATTTT. Using reference TRBV11-2 and TRBJ1-5 for the parts outside the CDR3, the full variable domain is EAGVAQSPRYKIIEKRQSVAFWCNPISGHATLYWYQQILGQGPKLLIQFQNNGVVDDSQLPKDRFSAERLKGVDSTLKIQPAKLEDSAVYLCASSPSLDQPQHFGDGTRLSIL.

The rearrangement links TRBV27 to TRBJ1-5, with 10 nucleotides matching TRBD1. Germline-derived CDR1 and CDR2 are MNHEY and SMNVEV (reference sequence). The V gene end was trimmed by 5 bases and the J gene end by 1 base; junction bases not matched to a gene: 2. CDR3 size: 15 residues. The CDR3 region is CASSGGQGSNQPQHF. CDR3 DNA sequence: TGTGCCAGCAGTGGGGGACAGGGGAGCAATCAGCCCCAGCATTTT.

This clone was recorded only once. This sequence joins TRBV5-1 and TRBJ2-1; 10 nucleotides agree with TRBD1. The CDR3 length is 16 residues. After removal of 0 bases from V and 6 bases from J, the junction contained 6 bases not matched to a gene. The V gene's germline CDR1 is SGHRS and CDR2 YFSETQ. DNA of the CDR3: TGCGCCAGCAGCTTGGAACCGGGACAGGGGCCCAATGAGCAGTTCTTC. Encoded protein: CASSLEPGQGPNEQFF.

On this clone itself: The sample holds other DNA sequences that translate to the same CDR3. The chain recombines TRBV5-1 with TRBJ2-7; D is uncertain. The length of the CDR3 is 13 residues. Germline V gene data show CDR1 as SGHRS and CDR2 as YFSETQ. V dropped 2 bases and J dropped 1 base, with 7 bases sitting between them. The CDR3 DNA reads as TGCGCCAGCAGCTTCGGAACGTCCTACGAGCAGTACTTC. It specifies CASSFGTSYEQYF. Using reference TRBV5-1 and TRBJ2-7 for the parts outside the CDR3, the full variable domain is KAGVTQTPRYLIKTRGQQVTLSCSPISGHRSVSWYQQTPGQGLQFLFEYFSETQRNKGNFPGRFSGRQFSNSRSEMNVSTLELGDSALYLCASSFGTSYEQYFGPGTRLTVT.

The chain recombines TRBV18 with TRBJ2-2, with 7 bases lining up with TRBD2. Per the germline V gene, CDR1 is KGHSH and CDR2 is LQKENI. The CDR3 is 16 residues long. The V and J ends lost 2 bases and 4 bases, in that order; junction bases with no gene match: 7. The CDR3 DNA follows: TGTGCCAGCTCACCAGTGGGCGGGAGCGTCACCGGGGAGCTGTTTTTT. This encodes CASSPVGGSVTGELFF.

This sequence joins TRBV7-2 and TRBJ2-2; D uncertain. The germline V and J ends were trimmed by 1 base and 2 bases, with 11 bases remaining between them. The CDR3 is 16 residues long. Germline lookup yields CDR1 SGHTA and CDR2 FQGNSA. The CDR3 sequence is CASSLVPALNTGELFF. The CDR3 DNA follows: TGTGCCAGCAGCTTAGTACCCGCTCTTAACACCGGGGAGCTGTTTTTT.

This clone has just one count. This chain joins TRBV29-1 and TRBJ1-1, with 7 positions matching TRBD1. With V trimmed by 6 bases and J by 1 base, 5 bases remained unmatched. Germline V gene data show CDR1 as SQVTM and CDR2 as ANQGSEA. The CDR3 extends over 13 amino acids. CDR3 region: CSVREGANTEAFF. The DNA of the CDR3 is TGCAGCGTGAGGGAGGGGGCGAACACTGAAGCTTTCTTT.

The rearrangement links TRBV2 to TRBJ1-2; D is uncertain. CDR1 SNHLY and CDR2 FYNNEI come from the germline V gene. The CDR3 totals 13 residues. V dropped 3 bases and J dropped 4 bases, with 9 bases sitting between them. The CDR3 region has the DNA TGTGCCAGCAGTGAGGCAGGACTCTATGGCTACACCTTC. Its protein is CASSEAGLYGYTF.

The V gene is TRBV5-1, the J gene TRBJ2-1; no reliable D call. The germline V gene encodes CDR1 SGHRS and CDR2 YFSETQ. This CDR3 is built from 16 residues. Trimming pared 6 bases from V and 5 bases from J, leaving 21 bases between. CDR3 bases: TGCGCCAGCACCCGTCGGGCAGAAGTAAGTGACAATGAGCAGTTCTTC. It encodes CASTRRAEVSDNEQFF.

The chain uses TRBV10-1 and TRBJ1-1; no clear D. CDR1 and CDR2 from the germline V gene are WNHNN and SYGVQD (reference sequence). The CDR3 has 13 amino acids. Trimming shortened V by 3 bases and J by 0 bases, and 5 bases separated the two germline ends. CDR3 sequence (DNA): TGCGCCAGCAGTGACCAGATGAACACTGAAGCTTTCTTT. It translates to CASSDQMNTEAFF.

The rearrangement links TRBV19 to TRBJ2-6; D is undetermined. The CDR3 is 15 amino acids. V lost 7 bases and J lost 0, with 10 bases in between. Germline V CDR1 and CDR2: LNHDA, SQIVND (reference sequence). In DNA form, the CDR3 reads TGTGCCAGTAATGTTGCAGCCTCTGGGGCCAACGTCCTGACTTTC. Protein: CASNVAASGANVLTF.

The rearrangement joins TRBV27 to TRBJ2-7; D possibly corresponds to TRBD2 (5 bases). The CDR3 sequence is 12 residues long. The V end lost 1 base, the J end lost 9 bases, and 10 bases lay between the germline ends. Germline lookup yields CDR1 MNHEY and CDR2 SMNVEV (reference sequence). The CDR3 is CASSLLDRGQYF. The DNA for the CDR3 is TGTGCCAGCAGTTTATTGGATCGGGGGCAGTACTTC.

The chain has TRBV11-3 and TRBJ2-6; TRBD1 is a possible D gene (5 bases). Germline lookup yields CDR1 SGHNT and CDR2 YENEEA. Deletions cut 6 bases from V and 0 bases from J, with 12 bases between. The CDR3 length is 16 residues. Here the CDR3 DNA reads TGTGCCAGCAGTAGCCACAGGTTCTCTGGGGCCAACGTCCTGACTTTC. Translating gives CASSSHRFSGANVLTF.

The chain uses TRBV28 and TRBJ2-2; a possible D gene is TRBD1 (5 bases). Germline CDR1 MDHEN, CDR2 SYDVKM. The CDR3 runs 14 residues. V was pared by 5 bases and J by 4 bases, with 11 bases between. CDR3 loop: CASSLDTLTGELFF. CDR3 nucleotide sequence: TGTGCCAGCAGTCTGGACACCCTCACCGGGGAGCTGTTTTTT.

The chain is built from TRBV11-3 and TRBJ2-3; TRBD2 matches 8 bases. The CDR3 has 14 amino acids. CDR1 SGHNT and CDR2 YENEEA come from the germline V gene. The J segment lost 8 bases and the V segment lost 5 bases, leaving 9 bases of the junction unmatched. The CDR3 nucleotides read TGTGCCAGCAGCGCAACTAGCGGTATTGGTACGCAGTATTTT. It yields the protein CASSATSGIGTQYF.